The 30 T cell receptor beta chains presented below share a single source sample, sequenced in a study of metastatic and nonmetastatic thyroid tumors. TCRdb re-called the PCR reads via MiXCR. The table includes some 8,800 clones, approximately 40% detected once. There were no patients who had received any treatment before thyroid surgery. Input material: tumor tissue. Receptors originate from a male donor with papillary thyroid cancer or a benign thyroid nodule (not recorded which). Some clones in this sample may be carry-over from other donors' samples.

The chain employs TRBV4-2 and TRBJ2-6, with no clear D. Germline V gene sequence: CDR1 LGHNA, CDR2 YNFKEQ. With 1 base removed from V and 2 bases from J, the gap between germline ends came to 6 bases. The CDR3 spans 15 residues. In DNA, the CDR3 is TGTGCCAGCAGCCAAGTTGGACCTGGGGCCAACGTCCTGACTTTC. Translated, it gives CASSQVGPGANVLTF.

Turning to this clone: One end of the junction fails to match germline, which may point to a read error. The CDR3 DNA follows: TGTGCCACCAGCAGAGGCGCTAGTAGCTCCTACGAGCAGTGCTTC. Translating gives CATSRGASSSYEQCF. V usage is TRBV15 and J usage is TRBJ2-7; D remains ambiguous. There are 15 residues in the CDR3. Germline V gives CDR1 LNHNV, CDR2 YYDKDF (reference sequence).

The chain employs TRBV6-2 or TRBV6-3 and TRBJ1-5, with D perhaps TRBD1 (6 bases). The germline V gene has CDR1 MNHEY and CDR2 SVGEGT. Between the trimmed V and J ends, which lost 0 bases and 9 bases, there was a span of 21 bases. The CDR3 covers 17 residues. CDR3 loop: CASSYSSWDTPIWPQHF. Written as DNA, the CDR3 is TGTGCCAGCAGTTACTCGAGCTGGGACACCCCAATCTGGCCCCAGCATTTT.

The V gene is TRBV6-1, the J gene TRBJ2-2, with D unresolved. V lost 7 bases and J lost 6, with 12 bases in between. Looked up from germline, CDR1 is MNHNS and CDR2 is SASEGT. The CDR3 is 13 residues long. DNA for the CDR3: TGTGCCAGCAAACCTGTAAGTGCCGGGGAGCTGTTTTTT. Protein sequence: CASKPVSAGELFF.

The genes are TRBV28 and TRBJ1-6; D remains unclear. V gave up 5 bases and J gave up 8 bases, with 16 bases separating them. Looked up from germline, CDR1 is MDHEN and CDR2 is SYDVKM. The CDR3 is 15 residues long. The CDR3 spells CASSIKGLRDSPLHF. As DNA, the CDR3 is TGTGCCAGCAGTATTAAGGGTTTACGGGATTCACCCCTCCACTTT.

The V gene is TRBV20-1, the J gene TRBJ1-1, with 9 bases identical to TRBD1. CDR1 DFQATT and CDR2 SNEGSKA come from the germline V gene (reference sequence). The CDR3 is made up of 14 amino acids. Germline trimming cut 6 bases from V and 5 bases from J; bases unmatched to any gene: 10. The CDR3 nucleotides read TGCAGTGCCCCACGCACAGGGGGCTCGACTGAAGCTTTCTTT. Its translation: CSAPRTGGSTEAFF.

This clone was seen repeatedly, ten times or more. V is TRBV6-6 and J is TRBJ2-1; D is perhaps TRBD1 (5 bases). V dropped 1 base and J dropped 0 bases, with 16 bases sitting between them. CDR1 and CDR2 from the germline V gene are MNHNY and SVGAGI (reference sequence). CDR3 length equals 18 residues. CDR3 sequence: CASSYFGWGRRSYNEQFF. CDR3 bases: TGTGCCAGCAGTTACTTTGGGTGGGGCCGCCGCTCCTACAATGAGCAGTTCTTC.

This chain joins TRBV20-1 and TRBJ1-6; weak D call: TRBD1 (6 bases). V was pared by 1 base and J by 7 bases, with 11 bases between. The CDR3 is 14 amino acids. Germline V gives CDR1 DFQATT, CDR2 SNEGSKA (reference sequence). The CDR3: CSARGGTTNSPLHF. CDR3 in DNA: TGCAGTGCTAGAGGGGGGACAACAAATTCACCCCTCCACTTT.

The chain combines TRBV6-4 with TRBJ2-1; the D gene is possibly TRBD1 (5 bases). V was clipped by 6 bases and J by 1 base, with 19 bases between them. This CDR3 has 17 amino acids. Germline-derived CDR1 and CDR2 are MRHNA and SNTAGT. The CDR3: CASRTYVRGSSYNEQFF. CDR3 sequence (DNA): TGTGCCAGCAGAACCTACGTTAGGGGCTCATCCTACAATGAGCAGTTCTTC.

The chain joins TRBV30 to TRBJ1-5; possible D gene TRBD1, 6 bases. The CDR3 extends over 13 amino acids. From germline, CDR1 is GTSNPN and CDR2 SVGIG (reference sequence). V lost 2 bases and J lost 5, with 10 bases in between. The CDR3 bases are TGTGCCTGGAGTATAGGGGGGGATCAGCCCCAGCATTTT. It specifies CAWSIGGDQPQHF.

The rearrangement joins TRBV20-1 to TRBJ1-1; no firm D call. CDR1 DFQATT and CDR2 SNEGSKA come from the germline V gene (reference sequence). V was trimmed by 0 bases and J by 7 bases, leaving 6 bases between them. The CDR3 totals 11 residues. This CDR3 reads CSARDVGEAFF. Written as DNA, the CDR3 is TGCAGTGCTAGAGATGTGGGTGAAGCTTTCTTT.

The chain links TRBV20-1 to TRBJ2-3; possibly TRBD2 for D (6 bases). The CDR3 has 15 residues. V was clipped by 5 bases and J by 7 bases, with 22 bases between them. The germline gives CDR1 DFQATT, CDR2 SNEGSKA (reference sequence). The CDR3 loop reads CSAPPNPTSQHTQYF. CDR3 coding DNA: TGCAGTGCTCCCCCTAACCCGACTAGTCAACATACGCAGTATTTT.

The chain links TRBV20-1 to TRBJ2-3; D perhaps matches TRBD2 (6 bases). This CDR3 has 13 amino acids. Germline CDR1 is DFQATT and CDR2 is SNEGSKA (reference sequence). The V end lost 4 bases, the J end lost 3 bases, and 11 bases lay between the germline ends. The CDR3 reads CSAILARTDTQYF. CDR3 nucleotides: TGCAGTGCTATTCTAGCGAGGACAGATACGCAGTATTTT.

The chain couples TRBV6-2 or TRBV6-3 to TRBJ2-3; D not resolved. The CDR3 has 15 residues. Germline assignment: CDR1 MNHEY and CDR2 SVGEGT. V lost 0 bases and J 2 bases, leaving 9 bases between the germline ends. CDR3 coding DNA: TGTGCCAGCAGTTACTCGAGTGAGGCCACAGATACGCAGTATTTT. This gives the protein CASSYSSEATDTQYF.

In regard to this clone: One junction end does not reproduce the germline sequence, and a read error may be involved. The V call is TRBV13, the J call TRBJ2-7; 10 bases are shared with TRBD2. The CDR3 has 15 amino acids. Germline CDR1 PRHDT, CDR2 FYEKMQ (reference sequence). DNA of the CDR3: TGTGCCAGCAGCTCCCGTCTAGCGGGAGACTACGATCAGTACTTC. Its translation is CASSSRLAGDYDQYF. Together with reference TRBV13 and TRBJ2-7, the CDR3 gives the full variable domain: AAGVIQSPRHLIKEKRETATLKCYPIPRHDTVYWYQQGPGQDPQFLISFYEKMQSDKGSIPDRFSAQQFSDYHSELNMSSLELGDSALYFCASSSRLAGDYDQYFGPGTRLTVT.

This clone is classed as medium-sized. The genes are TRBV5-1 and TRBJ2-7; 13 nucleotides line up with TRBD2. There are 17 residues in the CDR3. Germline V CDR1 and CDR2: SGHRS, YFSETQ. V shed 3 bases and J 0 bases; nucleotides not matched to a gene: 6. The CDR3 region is CASSSGLAGDLSYEQYF. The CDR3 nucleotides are TGCGCCAGCAGCTCCGGACTAGCGGGGGACCTCTCCTACGAGCAGTACTTC.

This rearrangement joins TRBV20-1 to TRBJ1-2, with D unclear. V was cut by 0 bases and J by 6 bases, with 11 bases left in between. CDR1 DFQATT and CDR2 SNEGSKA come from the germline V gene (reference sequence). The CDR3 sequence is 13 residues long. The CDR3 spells CSARDPGKDGYTF. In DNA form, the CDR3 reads TGCAGTGCTAGAGATCCGGGGAAGGATGGCTACACCTTC.

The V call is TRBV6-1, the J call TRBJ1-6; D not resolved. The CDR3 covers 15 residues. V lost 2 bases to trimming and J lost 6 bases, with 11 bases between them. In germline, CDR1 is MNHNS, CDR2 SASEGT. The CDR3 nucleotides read TGTGCCAGCAGTGAATTTGGCGCGGCTAATTCACCCCTCCACTTT. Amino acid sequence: CASSEFGAANSPLHF.

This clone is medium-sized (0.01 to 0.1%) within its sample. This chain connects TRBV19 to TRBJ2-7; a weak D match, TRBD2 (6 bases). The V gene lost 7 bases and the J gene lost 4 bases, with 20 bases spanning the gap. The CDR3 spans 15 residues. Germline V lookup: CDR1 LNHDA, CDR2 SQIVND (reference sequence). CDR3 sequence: CASNPGGVWGYEQYF. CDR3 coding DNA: TGTGCCAGTAACCCAGGAGGGGTATGGGGTTACGAGCAGTACTTC. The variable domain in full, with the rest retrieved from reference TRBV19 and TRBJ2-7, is DGGITQSPKYLFRKEGQNVTLSCEQNLNHDAMYWYRQDPGQGLRLIYYSQIVNDFQKGDIAEGYSVSREKKESFPLTVTSAQKNPTAFYLCASNPGGVWGYEQYFGPGTRLTVT.

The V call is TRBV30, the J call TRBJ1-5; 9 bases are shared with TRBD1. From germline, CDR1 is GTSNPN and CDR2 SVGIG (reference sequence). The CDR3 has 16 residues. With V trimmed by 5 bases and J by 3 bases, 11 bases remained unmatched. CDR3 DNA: TGTGCCTGGGCGACAGGGGGGGTATCCCCCAATCAGCCCCAGCATTTT. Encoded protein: CAWATGGVSPNQPQHF.

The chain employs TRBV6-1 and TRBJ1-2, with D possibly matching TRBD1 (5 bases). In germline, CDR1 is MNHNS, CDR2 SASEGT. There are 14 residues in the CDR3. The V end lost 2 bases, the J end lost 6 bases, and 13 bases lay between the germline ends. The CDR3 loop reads CASSELLWGDGYTF. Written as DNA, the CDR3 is TGTGCCAGCAGTGAACTCCTTTGGGGGGATGGCTACACCTTC.

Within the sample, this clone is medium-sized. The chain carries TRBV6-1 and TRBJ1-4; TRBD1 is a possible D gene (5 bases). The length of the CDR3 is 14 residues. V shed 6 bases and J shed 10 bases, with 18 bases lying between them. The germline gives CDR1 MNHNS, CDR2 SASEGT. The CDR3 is CASSNRDDRRKLFF. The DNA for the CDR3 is TGTGCCAGCAGCAACCGGGACGATCGTCGAAAACTGTTTTTT.

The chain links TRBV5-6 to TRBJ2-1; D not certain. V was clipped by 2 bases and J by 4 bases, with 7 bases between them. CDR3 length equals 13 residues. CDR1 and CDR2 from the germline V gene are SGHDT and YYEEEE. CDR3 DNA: TGTGCCAGCAGCTTCGGTCATTACAATGAGCAGTTCTTC. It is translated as CASSFGHYNEQFF.

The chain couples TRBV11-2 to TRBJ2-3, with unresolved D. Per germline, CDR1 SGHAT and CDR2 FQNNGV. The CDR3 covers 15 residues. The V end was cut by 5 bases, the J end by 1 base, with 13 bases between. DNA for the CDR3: TGTGCCAGCAGCCTACTTCTTTTGGGCACAGATACGCAGTATTTT. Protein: CASSLLLLGTDTQYF.

Here the CDR3 DNA reads TGTGCCAGCAATAGACAGCAAGAGACCCAGTACTTC. The encoded protein is CASNRQQETQYF. The J gene is TRBJ2-5, the V gene TRBV2, with D maybe TRBD1 (5 bases). CDR1 is SNHLY, CDR2 FYNNEI, per germline. The V end lost 7 bases, the J end lost 2 bases, and 8 bases lay between the germline ends. This CDR3 contains 12 residues.

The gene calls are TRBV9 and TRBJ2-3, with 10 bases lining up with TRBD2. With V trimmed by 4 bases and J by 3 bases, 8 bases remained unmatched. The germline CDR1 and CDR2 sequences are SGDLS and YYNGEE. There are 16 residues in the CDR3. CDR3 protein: CASSPGLAFGTDTQYF. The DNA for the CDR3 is TGTGCCAGCAGCCCGGGACTAGCGTTTGGGACAGATACGCAGTATTTT.

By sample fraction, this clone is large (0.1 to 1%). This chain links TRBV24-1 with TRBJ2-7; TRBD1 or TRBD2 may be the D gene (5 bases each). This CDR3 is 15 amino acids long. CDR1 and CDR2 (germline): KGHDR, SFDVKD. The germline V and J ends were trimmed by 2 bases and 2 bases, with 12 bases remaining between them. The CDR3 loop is CATSDSRERTYEQYF. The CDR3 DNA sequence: TGTGCCACCAGTGATTCCAGGGAGCGGACCTACGAGCAGTACTTC.

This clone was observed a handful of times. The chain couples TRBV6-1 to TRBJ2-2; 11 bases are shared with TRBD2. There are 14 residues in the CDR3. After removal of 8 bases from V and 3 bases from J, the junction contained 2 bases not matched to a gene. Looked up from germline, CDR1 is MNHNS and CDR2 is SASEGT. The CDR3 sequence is CASLSGRDTGELFF. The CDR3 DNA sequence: TGTGCCAGCCTTAGCGGGAGGGACACCGGGGAGCTGTTTTTT.

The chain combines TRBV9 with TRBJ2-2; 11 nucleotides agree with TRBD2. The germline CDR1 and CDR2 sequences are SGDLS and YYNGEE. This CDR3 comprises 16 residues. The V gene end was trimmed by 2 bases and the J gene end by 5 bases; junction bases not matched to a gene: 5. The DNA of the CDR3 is TGTGCCAGCAGCGTTAGCGGGGGGGCCGATACCGGGGAGCTGTTTTTT. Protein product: CASSVSGGADTGELFF.

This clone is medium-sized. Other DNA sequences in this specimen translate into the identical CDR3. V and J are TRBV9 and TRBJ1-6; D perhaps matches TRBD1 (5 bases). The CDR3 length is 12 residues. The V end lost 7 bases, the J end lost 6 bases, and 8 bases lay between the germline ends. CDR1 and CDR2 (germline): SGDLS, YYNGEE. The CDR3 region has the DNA TGTGCCAGCGGGGCCCCTAATTCACCCCTCCACTTT. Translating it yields CASGAPNSPLHF.